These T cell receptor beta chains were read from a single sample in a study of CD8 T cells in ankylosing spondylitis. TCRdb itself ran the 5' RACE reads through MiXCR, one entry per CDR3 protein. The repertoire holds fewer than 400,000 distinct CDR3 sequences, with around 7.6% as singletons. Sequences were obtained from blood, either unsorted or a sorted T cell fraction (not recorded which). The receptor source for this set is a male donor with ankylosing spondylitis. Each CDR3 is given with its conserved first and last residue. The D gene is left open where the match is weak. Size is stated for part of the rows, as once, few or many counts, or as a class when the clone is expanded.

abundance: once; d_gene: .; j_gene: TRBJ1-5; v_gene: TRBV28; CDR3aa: CASSPLTGDGHF; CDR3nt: TGTGCCAGCAGTCCTCTGACAGGCGACGGGCATTTT
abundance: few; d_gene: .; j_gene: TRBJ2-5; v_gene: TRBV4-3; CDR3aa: CASSQEIPAQETQYF; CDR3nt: TGCGCCAGCAGCCAAGAGATCCCAGCCCAAGAGACCCAGTACTTC
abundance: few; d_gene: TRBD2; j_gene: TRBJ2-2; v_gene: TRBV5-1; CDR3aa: CASSWEGTGELFF; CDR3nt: TGCGCCAGCAGCTGGGAGGGCACCGGGGAGCTGTTTTTT
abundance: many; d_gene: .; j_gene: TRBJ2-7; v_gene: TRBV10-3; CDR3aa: CATWDGVYEQYF; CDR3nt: TGTGCCACCTGGGACGGAGTCTACGAGCAGTACTTC
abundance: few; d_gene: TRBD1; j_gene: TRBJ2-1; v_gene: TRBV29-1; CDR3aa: CSGRRQGNYNEQFF; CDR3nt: TGCAGCGGCCGGAGACAGGGAAACTACAATGAGCAGTTCTTC
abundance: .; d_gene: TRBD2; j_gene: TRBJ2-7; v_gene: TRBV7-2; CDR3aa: CASSLAIAGGLEQYF; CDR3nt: TGTGCCAGCAGCTTAGCAATAGCGGGAGGGCTCGAGCAGTACTTC
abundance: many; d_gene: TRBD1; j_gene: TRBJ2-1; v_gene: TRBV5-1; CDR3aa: CASSPRRTGYNEQFF; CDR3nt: TGCGCCAGCAGCCCTAGACGGACAGGGTACAATGAGCAGTTCTTC
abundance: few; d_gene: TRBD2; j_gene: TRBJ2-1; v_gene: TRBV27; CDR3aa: CASSPSSGGPYNEQFF; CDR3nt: TGTGCCAGCAGTCCGAGTAGCGGGGGCCCCTACAATGAGCAGTTCTTC
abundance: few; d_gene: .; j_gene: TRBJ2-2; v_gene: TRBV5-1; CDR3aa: CASSLALAPANTGELFF; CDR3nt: TGCGCCAGCAGCTTGGCCCTAGCGCCCGCGAACACCGGGGAGCTGTTTTTT
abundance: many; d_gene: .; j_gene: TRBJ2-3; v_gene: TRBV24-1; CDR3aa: CATSDSGHTSTDTQYF; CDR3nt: TGTGCCACCAGTGATTCCGGACATACTAGCACAGATACGCAGTATTTT
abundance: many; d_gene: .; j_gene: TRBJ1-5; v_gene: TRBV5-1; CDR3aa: CASSFNGDNQPQHF; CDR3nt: TGCGCCAGCAGCTTCAACGGGGACAATCAGCCCCAGCATTTT
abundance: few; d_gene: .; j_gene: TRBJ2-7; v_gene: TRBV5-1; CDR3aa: CASSLPSHSYEQYF; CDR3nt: TGCGCCAGCAGCTTGCCTTCCCACTCCTACGAGCAGTACTTC
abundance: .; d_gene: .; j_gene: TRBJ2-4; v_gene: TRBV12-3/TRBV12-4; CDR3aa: CASSQGWGIQYF; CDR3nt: TGTGCCAGCAGCCAAGGGTGGGGCATTCAGTACTTC
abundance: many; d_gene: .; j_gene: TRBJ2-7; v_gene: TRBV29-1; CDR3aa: CSVARRADEQYF; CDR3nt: TGCAGCGTCGCAAGACGGGCAGACGAGCAGTACTTC
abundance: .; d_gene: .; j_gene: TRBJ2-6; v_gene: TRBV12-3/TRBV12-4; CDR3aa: CASSSTPGFSGANVLTF; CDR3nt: TGTGCCAGCAGTTCAACTCCCGGGTTCTCTGGGGCCAACGTCCTGACTTTC
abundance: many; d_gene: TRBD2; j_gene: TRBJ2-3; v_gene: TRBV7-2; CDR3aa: CASSMAGGTQYF; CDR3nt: TGTGCCAGCAGCATGGCGGGAGGTACGCAGTATTTT
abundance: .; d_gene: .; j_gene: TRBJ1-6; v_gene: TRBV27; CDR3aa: CASTSGGFSSPLHF; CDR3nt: TGTGCCAGCACCTCTGGGGGCTTTAGTTCACCCCTCCACTTT
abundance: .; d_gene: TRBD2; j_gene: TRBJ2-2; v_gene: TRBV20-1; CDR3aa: CSARPLLAGITGELFF; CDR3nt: TGCAGTGCTAGACCCTTACTAGCGGGAATCACCGGGGAGCTGTTTTTT
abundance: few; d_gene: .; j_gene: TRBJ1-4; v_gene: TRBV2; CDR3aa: CASSESRVANEKLFF; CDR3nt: TGTGCCAGCAGCGAGAGCAGGGTAGCTAATGAAAAACTGTTTTTT
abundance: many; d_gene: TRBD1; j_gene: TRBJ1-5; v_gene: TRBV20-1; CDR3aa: CSARAPGQGYQPQHF; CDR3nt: TGCAGTGCCCGGGCCCCGGGACAGGGCTATCAGCCCCAGCATTTT
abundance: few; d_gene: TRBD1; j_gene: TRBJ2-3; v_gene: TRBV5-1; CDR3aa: CASSRDSNVGDTQYF; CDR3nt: TGCGCCAGCAGCCGGGACAGCAATGTTGGGGATACGCAGTATTTT
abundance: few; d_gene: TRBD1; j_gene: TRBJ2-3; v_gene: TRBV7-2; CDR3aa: CASSPRDRGTDTQYF; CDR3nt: TGTGCCAGCAGCCCCAGGGACAGGGGCACAGATACGCAGTATTTT
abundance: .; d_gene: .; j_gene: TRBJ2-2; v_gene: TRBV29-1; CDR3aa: CSVDFQNTGVLFF; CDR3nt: TGCAGCGTTGATTTTCAGAACACCGGGGTGCTGTTTTTT
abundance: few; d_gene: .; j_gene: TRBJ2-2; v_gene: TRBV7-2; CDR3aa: CASSSRTDRYGTGELFF; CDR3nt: TGTGCCAGCAGTTCACGTACGGACCGTTACGGCACCGGGGAGCTGTTTTTT
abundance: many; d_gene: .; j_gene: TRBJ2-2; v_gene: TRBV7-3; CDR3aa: CASTDPNTGELFF; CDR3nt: TGTGCCAGTACGGACCCGAACACCGGGGAGCTGTTTTTT
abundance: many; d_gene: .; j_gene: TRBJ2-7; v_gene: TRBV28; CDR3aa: CASTPNGQDSYEQYF; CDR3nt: TGTGCCAGCACCCCAAACGGACAAGATTCCTACGAGCAGTACTTC
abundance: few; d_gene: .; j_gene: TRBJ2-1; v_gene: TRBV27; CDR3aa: CASSLLLVSGSSYNEQFF; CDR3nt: TGTGCCAGCAGTTTACTCCTAGTTAGCGGCAGCTCCTACAATGAGCAGTTCTTC
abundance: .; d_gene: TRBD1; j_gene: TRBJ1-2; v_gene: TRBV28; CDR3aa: CASRSPPGQGAKYADGYTF; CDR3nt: TGTGCCAGCAGGTCTCCTCCGGGACAGGGGGCCAAATATGCTGATGGCTACACCTTC
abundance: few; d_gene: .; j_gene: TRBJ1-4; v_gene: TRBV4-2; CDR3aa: CASSPRTVEKLFF; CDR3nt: TGTGCCAGCAGCCCGAGGACAGTCGAAAAACTGTTTTTT
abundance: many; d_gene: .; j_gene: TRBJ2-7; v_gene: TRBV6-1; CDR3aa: CASTQPAASSYEQYF; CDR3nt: TGTGCCAGCACCCAACCTGCTGCGTCGTCCTACGAGCAGTACTTC
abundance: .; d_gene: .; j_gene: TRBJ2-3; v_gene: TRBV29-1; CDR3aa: CSVQRGYLAQYF; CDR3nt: TGCAGCGTTCAAAGGGGGTACTTGGCGCAGTATTTT
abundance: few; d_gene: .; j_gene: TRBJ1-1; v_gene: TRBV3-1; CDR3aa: CASSQGGGVITEAFF; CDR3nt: TGTGCCAGCAGCCAAGGGGGCGGGGTTATCACTGAAGCTTTCTTT
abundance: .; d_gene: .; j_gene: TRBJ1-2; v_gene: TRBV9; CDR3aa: CASSVDTTHYGYTF; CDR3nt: TGTGCCAGCAGCGTAGATACGACCCACTATGGCTACACCTTC
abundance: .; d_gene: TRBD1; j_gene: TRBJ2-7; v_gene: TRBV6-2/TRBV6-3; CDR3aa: CASSPQTGFEQYF; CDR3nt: TGTGCCAGCAGTCCTCAGACAGGGTTCGAGCAGTACTTC
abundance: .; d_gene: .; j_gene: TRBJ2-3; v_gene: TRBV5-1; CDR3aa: CATASGDTQYF; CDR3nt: TGCGCCACAGCGTCAGGAGATACGCAGTATTTT
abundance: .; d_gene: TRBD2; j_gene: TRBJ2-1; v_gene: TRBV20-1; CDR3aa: CTASGRARNEQFF; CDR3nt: TGCACCGCGAGCGGGAGGGCACGCAATGAGCAGTTCTTC
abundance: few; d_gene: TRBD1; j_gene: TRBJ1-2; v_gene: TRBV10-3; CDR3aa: CAIDRQGEAGYTF; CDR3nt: TGTGCCATCGACCGACAGGGGGAGGCGGGCTACACCTTC
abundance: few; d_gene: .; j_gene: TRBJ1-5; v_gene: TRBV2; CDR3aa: CASSEEDGKYQPQHF; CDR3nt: TGTGCCAGCAGTGAAGAAGACGGGAAATATCAGCCCCAGCATTTT
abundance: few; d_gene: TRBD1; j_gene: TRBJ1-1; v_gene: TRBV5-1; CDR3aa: CASSSTGTANTEAFF; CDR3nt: TGCGCCAGCAGCTCCACCGGGACAGCGAACACTGAAGCTTTCTTT
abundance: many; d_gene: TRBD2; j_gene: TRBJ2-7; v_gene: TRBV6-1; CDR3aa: CASRLAGPYEQYF; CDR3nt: TGTGCCAGCAGACTAGCGGGACCCTACGAGCAGTACTTC
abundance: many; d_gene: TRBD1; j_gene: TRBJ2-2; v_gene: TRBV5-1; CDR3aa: CASTEGTGTGDGIRELFF; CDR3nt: TGCGCCAGCACCGAGGGAACCGGGACAGGGGACGGAATCCGGGAGCTGTTTTTT
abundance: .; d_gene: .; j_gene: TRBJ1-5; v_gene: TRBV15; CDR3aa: CATSREKTAFSNQPQHF; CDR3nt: TGTGCCACCAGCAGAGAGAAGACAGCTTTTAGCAATCAGCCCCAGCATTTT
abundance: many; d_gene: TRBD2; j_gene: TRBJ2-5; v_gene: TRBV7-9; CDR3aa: CASSITSGQETQYF; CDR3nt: TGTGCCAGCAGCATAACTAGCGGACAAGAGACCCAGTACTTC
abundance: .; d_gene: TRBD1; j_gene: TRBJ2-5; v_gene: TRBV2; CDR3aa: CASSEDRGGETQYF; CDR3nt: TGTGCCAGCAGTGAGGACAGGGGAGGAGAGACCCAGTACTTC
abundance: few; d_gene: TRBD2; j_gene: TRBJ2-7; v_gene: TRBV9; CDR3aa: CASSPSVIAGEQQYF; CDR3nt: TGTGCCAGCAGCCCCTCGGTAATAGCGGGAGAACAGCAGTACTTC
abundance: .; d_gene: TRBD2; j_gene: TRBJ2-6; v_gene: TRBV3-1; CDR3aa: CASSQDSGGFSGANVLTF; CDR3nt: TGTGCCAGCAGCCAAGATTCGGGGGGATTCTCTGGGGCCAACGTCCTGACTTTC
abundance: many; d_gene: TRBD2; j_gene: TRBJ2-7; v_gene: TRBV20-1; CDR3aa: CSATGTNSYEQYF; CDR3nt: TGCAGTGCTACCGGGACTAACTCCTACGAGCAGTACTTC
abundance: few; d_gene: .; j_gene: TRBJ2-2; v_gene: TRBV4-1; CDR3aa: CASSQEVAGNTGELFF; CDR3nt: TGCGCCAGCAGCCAAGAAGTGGCAGGGAACACCGGGGAGCTGTTTTTT
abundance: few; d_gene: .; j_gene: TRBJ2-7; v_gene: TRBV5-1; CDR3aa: CASRLGAYEQYF; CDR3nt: TGCGCCAGCAGACTGGGAGCCTACGAGCAGTACTTC
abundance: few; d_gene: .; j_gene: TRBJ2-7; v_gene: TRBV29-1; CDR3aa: CSVAVTGVDYEQYF; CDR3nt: TGCAGCGTTGCCGTAACGGGAGTGGACTACGAGCAGTACTTC
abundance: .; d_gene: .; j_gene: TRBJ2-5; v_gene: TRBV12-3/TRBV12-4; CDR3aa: CASMFMVDIWETQYF; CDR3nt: TGTGCCAGCATGTTTATGGTTGATATTTGGGAGACCCAGTACTTC
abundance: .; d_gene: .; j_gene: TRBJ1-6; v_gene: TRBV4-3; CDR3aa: CASSPGASGRSYNSPLHF; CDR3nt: TGCGCCAGCAGCCCGGGGGCTTCGGGGAGATCCTATAATTCACCCCTCCACTTT
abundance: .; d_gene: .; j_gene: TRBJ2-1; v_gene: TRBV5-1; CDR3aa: CASSLPLLARQTSSYNEQFF; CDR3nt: TGCGCCAGCAGCTTGCCCCTTTTGGCAAGACAAACATCCTCCTACAATGAGCAGTTCTTC
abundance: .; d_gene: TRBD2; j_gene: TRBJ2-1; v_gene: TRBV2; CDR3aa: CASRRLAASDEQFF; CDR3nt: TGTGCCAGCCGGAGGCTAGCGGCTTCGGATGAGCAGTTCTTC
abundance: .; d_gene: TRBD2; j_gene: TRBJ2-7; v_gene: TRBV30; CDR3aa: CAWRIKLAGTYEQYF; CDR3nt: TGTGCCTGGAGGATAAAACTAGCGGGAACCTACGAGCAGTACTTC
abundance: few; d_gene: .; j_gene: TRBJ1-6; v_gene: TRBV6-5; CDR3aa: CASSYSRSRNSPLHF; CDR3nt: TGTGCCAGCAGTTACTCGCGGTCTCGAAATTCACCCCTCCACTTT
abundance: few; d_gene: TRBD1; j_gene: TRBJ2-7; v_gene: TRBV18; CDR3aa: CASSPLRDRGREQYF; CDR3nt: TGTGCCAGCTCACCCCTCCGGGACAGGGGGCGCGAGCAGTACTTC
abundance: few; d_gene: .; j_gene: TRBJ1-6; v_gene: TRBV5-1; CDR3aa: CASSGGIGGGNSPLHF; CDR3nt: TGCGCCAGCAGTGGGGGAATCGGTGGGGGGAATTCACCCCTCCACTTT
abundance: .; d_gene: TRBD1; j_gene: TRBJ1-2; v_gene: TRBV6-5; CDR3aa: CASSYSTGALGYTF; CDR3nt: TGTGCCAGCAGTTACTCGACAGGGGCCCTGGGCTACACCTTC
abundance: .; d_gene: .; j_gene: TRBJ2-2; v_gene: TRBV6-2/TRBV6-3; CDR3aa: CASSYDDGSNSNTGELFF; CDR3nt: TGTGCCAGCAGTTACGATGACGGGAGCAATTCGAACACCGGGGAGCTGTTTTTT